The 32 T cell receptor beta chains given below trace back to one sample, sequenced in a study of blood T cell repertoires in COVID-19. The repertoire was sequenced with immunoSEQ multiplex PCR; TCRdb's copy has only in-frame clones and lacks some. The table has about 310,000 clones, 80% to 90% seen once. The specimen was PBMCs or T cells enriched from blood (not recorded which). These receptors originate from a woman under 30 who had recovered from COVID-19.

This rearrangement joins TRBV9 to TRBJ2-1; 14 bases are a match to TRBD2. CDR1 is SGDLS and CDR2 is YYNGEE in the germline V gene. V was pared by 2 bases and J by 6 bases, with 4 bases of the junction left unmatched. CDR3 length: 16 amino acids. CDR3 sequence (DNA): TGTGCCAGCAGCGTCGTGGGACTAGCGGGAGCCAATGAGCAGTTCTTC. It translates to CASSVVGLAGANEQFF.

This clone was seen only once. CDR3: CASSAGHREGEAFF. The CDR3 coding sequence is TGCGCCAGCAGCGCGGGCCACAGGGAAGGTGAAGCTTTCTTT. The chain has TRBV5-1 and TRBJ1-1; possible D gene TRBD1, 6 bases. With 4 bases removed from V and 7 bases from J, the gap between germline ends came to 17 bases. The germline V gene encodes CDR1 SGHRS and CDR2 YFSETQ. The CDR3 loop spans 14 amino acids.

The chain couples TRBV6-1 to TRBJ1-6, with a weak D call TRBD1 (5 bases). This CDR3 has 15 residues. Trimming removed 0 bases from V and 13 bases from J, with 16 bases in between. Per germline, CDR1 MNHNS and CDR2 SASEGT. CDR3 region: CASSEALQGRAPLHF. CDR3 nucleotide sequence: TGTGCCAGCAGTGAAGCGCTCCAGGGAAGGGCGCCCCTCCACTTT.

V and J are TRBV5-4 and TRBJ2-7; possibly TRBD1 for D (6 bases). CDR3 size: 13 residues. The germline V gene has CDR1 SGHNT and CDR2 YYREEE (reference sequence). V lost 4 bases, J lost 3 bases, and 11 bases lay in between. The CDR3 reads CASSPDRNYEQYF. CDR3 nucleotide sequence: TGTGCCAGCAGCCCCGACAGGAACTACGAGCAGTACTTC.

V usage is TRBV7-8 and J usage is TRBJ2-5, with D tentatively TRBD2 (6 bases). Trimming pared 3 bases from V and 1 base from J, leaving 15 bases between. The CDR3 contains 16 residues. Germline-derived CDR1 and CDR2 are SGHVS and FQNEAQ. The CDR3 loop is CASSLRPRGFQETQYF. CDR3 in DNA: TGTGCCAGCAGCTTGCGTCCGCGGGGTTTCCAAGAGACCCAGTACTTC.

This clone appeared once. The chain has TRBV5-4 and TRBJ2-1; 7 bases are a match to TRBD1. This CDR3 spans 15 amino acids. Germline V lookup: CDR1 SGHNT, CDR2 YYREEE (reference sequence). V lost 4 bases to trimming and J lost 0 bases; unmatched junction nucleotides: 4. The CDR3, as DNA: TGTGCCAGCAGCCTGACAGGGAGCTCCTACAATGAGCAGTTCTTC. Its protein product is CASSLTGSSYNEQFF. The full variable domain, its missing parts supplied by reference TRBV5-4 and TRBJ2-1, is ETGVTQSPTHLIKTRGQQVTLRCSSQSGHNTVSWYQQALGQGPQFIFQYYREEENGRGNFPPRFSGLQFPNYSSELNVNALELDDSALYLCASSLTGSSYNEQFFGPGTRLTVL.

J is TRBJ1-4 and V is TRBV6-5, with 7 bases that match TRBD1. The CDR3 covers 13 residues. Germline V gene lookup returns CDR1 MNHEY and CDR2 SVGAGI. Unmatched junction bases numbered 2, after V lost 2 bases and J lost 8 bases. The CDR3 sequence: CASSYRGREKLFF. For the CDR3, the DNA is TGTGCCAGCAGTTACAGGGGGCGCGAAAAACTGTTTTTT.

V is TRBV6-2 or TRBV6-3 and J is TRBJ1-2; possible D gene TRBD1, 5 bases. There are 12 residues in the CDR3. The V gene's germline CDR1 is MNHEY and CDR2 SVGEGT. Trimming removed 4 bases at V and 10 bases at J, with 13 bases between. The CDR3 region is CASSSLRGVYTF. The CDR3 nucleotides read TGTGCCAGCAGTTCCCTACGGGGGGTCTACACCTTC.

The CDR3 reads CASSSYRVFDEQYF. In nucleotides, the CDR3 is TGTGCCAGCAGCTCTTACAGGGTCTTCGACGAGCAGTACTTC. The rearrangement uses TRBV7-8 and TRBJ2-7; tentative D call: TRBD1 (6 bases). CDR1 is SGHVS and CDR2 is FQNEAQ in the germline V gene. This CDR3 is 14 amino acids long. V gave up 4 bases and J gave up 5 bases, with 15 bases separating them.

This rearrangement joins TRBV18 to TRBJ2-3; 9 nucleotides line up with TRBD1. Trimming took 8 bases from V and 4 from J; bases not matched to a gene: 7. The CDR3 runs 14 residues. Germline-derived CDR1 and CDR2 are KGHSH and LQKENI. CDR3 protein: CASGPGTGPDTQYF. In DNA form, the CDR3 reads TGTGCCAGCGGGCCGGGGACAGGGCCAGATACGCAGTATTTT. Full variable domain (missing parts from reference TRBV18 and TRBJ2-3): NAGVMQNPRHLVRRRGQEARLRCSPMKGHSHVYWYRQLPEEGLKFMVYLQKENIIDESGMPKERFSAEFPKEGPSILRIQQVVRGDSAAYFCASGPGTGPDTQYFGPGTRLTVL.

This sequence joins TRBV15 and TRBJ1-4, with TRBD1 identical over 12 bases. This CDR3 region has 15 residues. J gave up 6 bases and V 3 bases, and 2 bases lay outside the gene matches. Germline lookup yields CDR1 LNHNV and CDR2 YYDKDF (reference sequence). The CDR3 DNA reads TGTGCCACCAGCAGGGGGACAGGGGGCCATGAAAAACTGTTTTTT. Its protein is CATSRGTGGHEKLFF.

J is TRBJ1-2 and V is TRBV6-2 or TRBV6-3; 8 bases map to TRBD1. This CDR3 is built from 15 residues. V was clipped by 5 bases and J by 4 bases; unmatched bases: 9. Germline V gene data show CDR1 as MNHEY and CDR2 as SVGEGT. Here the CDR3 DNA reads TGTGCCAGCAGTGACAGACAGGGGCGGACCTATGGCTACACCTTC. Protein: CASSDRQGRTYGYTF.

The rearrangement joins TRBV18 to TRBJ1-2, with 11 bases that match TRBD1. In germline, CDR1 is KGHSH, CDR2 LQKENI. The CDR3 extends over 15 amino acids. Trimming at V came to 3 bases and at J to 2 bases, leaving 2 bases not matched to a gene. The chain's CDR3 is CASSPGTGGNYGYTF. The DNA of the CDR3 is TGTGCCAGCTCACCTGGGACAGGGGGGAACTATGGCTACACCTTC.

This chain's CDR3 is CASSLRDSLSGANVLTF. As DNA, the CDR3 is TGTGCCAGCAGCTTGCGGGACAGCCTCTCTGGGGCCAACGTCCTGACTTTC. This chain connects TRBV5-5 to TRBJ2-6; the match to TRBD1 covers 7 bases. After removal of 1 base from V and 0 bases from J, the junction contained 4 bases not matched to a gene. In germline, CDR1 is SGHKS, CDR2 YYEKEE (reference sequence). The CDR3 length is 17 residues.

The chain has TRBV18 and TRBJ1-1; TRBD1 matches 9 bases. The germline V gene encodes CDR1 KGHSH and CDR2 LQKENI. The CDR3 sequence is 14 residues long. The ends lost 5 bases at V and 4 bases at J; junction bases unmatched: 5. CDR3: CASSKETGGTEAFF. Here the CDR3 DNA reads TGTGCCAGCTCAAAAGAGACAGGGGGCACTGAAGCTTTCTTT. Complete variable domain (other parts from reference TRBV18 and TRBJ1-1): NAGVMQNPRHLVRRRGQEARLRCSPMKGHSHVYWYRQLPEEGLKFMVYLQKENIIDESGMPKERFSAEFPKEGPSILRIQQVVRGDSAAYFCASSKETGGTEAFFGQGTRLTVV.

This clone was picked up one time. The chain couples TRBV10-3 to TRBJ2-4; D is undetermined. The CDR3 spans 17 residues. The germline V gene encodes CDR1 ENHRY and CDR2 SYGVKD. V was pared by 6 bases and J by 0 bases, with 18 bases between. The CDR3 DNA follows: TGTGCCATCAGCCCCGGAACAGAACTGCTAGCCAAAAACATTCAGTACTTC. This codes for CAISPGTELLAKNIQYF.

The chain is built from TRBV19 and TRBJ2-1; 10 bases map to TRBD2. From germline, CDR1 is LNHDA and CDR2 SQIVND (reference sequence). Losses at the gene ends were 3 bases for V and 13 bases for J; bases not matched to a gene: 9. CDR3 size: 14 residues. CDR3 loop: CASSIQQLAGRQFF. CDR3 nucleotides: TGTGCCAGTAGTATCCAGCAACTAGCGGGACGACAGTTCTTC. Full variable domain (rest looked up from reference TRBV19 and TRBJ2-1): DGGITQSPKYLFRKEGQNVTLSCEQNLNHDAMYWYRQDPGQGLRLIYYSQIVNDFQKGDIAEGYSVSREKKESFPLTVTSAQKNPTAFYLCASSIQQLAGRQFFGPGTRLTVL.

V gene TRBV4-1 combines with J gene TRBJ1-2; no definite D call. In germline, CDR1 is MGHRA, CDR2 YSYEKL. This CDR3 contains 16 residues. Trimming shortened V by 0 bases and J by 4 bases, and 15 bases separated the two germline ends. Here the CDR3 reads CASSQDSSVDIYGYTF. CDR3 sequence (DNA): TGCGCCAGCAGCCAAGATTCAAGTGTTGACATCTATGGCTACACCTTC.

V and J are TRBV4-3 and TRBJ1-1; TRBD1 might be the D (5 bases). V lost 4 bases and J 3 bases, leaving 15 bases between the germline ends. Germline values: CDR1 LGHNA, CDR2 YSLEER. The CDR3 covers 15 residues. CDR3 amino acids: CASSRDGTSYTEAFF. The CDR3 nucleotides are TGCGCCAGCAGCCGAGATGGGACTTCCTACACTGAAGCTTTCTTT.

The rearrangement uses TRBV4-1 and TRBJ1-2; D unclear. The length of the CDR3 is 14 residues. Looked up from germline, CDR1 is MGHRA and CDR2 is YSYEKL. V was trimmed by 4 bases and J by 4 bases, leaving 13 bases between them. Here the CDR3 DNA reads TGCGCCAGCAGCCCCCGCACGGGATTCTATGGCTACACCTTC. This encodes CASSPRTGFYGYTF.

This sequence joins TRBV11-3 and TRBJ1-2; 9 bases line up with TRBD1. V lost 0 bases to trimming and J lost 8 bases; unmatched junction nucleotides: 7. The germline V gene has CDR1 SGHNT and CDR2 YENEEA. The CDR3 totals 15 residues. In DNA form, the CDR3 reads TGTGCCAGCAGCTTAGATCCGGGACAGGGCCGAGGCTACACCTTC. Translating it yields CASSLDPGQGRGYTF.

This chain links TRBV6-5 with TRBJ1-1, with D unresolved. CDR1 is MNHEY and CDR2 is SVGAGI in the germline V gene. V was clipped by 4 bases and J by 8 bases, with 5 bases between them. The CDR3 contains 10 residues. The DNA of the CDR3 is TGTGCCAGCAGTTTGCGCGAAGCTTTCTTT. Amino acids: CASSLREAFF.

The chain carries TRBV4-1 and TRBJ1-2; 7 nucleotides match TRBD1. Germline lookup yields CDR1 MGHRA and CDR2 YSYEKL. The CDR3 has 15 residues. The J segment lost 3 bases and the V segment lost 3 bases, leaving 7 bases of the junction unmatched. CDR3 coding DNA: TGCGCCAGCAGCCAGTCCGGGACAGACTACTATGGCTACACCTTC. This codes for CASSQSGTDYYGYTF.

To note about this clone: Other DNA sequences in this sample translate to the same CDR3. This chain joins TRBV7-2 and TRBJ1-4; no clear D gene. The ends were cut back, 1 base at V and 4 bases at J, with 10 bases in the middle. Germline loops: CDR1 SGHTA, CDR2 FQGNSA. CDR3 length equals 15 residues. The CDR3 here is CASSLVSGSNEKLFF. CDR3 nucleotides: TGTGCCAGCAGCTTAGTCTCCGGGAGTAATGAAAAACTGTTTTTT. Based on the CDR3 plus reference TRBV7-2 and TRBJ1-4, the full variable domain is GAGVSQSPSNKVTEKGKDVELRCDPISGHTALYWYRQSLGQGLEFLIYFQGNSAPDKSGLPSDRFSAERTGGSVSTLTIQRTQQEDSAVYLCASSLVSGSNEKLFFGSGTQLSVL.

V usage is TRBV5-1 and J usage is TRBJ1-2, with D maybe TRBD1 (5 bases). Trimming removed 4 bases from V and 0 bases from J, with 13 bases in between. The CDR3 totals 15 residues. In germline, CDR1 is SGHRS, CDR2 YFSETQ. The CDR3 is CASSLRAEANYGYTF. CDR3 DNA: TGCGCCAGCAGCCTCAGGGCCGAGGCTAACTATGGCTACACCTTC.

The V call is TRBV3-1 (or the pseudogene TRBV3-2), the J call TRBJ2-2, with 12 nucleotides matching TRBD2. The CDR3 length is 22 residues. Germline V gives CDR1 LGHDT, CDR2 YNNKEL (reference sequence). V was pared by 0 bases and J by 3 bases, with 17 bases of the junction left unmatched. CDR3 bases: TGTGCCAGCAGCCAAGAGGCGTCCGATGGACCGGGGACTAGCGGGTACACCGGGGAGCTGTTTTTT. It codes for CASSQEASDGPGTSGYTGELFF.

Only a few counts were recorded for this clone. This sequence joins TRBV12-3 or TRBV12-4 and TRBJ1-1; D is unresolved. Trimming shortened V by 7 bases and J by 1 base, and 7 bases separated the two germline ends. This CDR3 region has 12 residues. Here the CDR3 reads CASTKRNTEAFF. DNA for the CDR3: TGTGCCAGCACCAAGCGGAACACTGAAGCTTTCTTT.

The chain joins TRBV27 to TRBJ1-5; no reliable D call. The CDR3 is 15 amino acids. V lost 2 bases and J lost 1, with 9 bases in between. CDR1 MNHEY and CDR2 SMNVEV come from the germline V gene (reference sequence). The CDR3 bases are TGTGCCAGCAGTTTAAGAGGCGGGAGCAATCAGCCCCAGCATTTT. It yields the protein CASSLRGGSNQPQHF.

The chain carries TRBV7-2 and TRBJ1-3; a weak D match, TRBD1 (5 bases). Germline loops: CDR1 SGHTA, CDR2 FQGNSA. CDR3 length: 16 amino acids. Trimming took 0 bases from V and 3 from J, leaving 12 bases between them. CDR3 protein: CASSLAGGGIGNTIYF. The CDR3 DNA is TGTGCCAGCAGCTTAGCCGGGGGGGGAATTGGAAACACCATATATTTT. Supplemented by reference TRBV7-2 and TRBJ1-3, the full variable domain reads GAGVSQSPSNKVTEKGKDVELRCDPISGHTALYWYRQSLGQGLEFLIYFQGNSAPDKSGLPSDRFSAERTGGSVSTLTIQRTQQEDSAVYLCASSLAGGGIGNTIYFGEGSWLTVV.

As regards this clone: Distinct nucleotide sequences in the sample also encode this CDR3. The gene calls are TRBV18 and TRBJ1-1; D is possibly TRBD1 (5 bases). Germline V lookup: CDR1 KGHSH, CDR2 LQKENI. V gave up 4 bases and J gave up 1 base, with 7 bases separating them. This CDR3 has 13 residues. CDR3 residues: CASSLQANTEAFF. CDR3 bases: TGTGCCAGCTCACTACAGGCGAACACTGAAGCTTTCTTT.

CDR3 loop: CASSLGAGNEQFF. The CDR3, as DNA: TGTGCCAGCAGCTTGGGGGCAGGCAATGAGCAGTTCTTC. V gene TRBV5-6 combines with J gene TRBJ2-1; D gene ambiguous. Germline CDR1 is SGHDT and CDR2 is YYEEEE. CDR3 size: 13 residues. Trimming removed 0 bases at V and 6 bases at J, with 7 bases between.

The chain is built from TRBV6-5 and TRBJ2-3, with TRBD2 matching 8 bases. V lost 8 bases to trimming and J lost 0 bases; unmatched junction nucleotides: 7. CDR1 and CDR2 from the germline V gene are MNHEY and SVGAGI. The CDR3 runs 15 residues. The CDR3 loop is CASGIASGSTDTQYF. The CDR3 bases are TGTGCCAGCGGAATTGCTAGCGGGAGCACAGATACGCAGTATTTT.